This passage covers 23 T cell receptor beta chains from one sample sequenced in a study of shared clonotypes between healthy human individuals. Data came from immunoSEQ multiplex PCR; TCRdb stores just in-frame clones and leaves some out. The sample lists approximately 2.1 million clones; approximately 95% were seen once. Material for sequencing was naive CD4+ T cells from PBMCs. The subset: CD45RA+ positively selected. These receptors originate from a man younger than 30 in good health. Some clones in this sample may be carry-over from other donors' samples.

Here the CDR3 reads CASSFPAPTGAEQYF. CDR3 in DNA: TGTGCCAGCAGCTTTCCTGCCCCCACCGGGGCCGAGCAGTACTTC. The V gene is TRBV5-4, the J gene TRBJ2-7; D may match TRBD1 or TRBD2 (5 bases each). This CDR3 spans 15 amino acids. Between the trimmed V and J ends, which lost 2 bases and 6 bases, there was a span of 18 bases. From germline, CDR1 is SGHNT and CDR2 YYREEE (reference sequence).

The V and J genes are TRBV28 and TRBJ2-1, with a tentative D call TRBD1 (6 bases). The CDR3 loop spans 14 amino acids. Germline assignment: CDR1 MDHEN and CDR2 SYDVKM. V was pared by 5 bases and J by 7 bases, with 15 bases between. CDR3 nucleotide sequence: TGTGCCAGCAGTCTCTTTGGGGGCCAGAATGAGCAGTTCTTC. Translation gives CASSLFGGQNEQFF. Drawing the rest from reference TRBV28 and TRBJ2-1, the complete variable domain is DVKVTQSSRYLVKRTGEKVFLECVQDMDHENMFWYRQDPGLGLRLIYFSYDVKMKEKGDIPEGYSVSREKKERFSLILESASTNQTSMYLCASSLFGGQNEQFFGPGTRLTVL.

In nucleotides, the CDR3 is TGTGCCATCAGTGAGAGAGGACAGGGGGCAAGCGAGCAGTACTTC. This translates into CAISERGQGASEQYF. V is TRBV10-3 and J is TRBJ2-7; 11 bases agree with TRBD1. Germline V gives CDR1 ENHRY, CDR2 SYGVKD. This CDR3 has 15 amino acids. Trimming removed 2 bases from V and 6 bases from J; junction bases left unmatched: 6.

The count of this clone is one. The chain links TRBV6-6 to TRBJ2-1; D call uncertain. Looked up from germline, CDR1 is MNHNY and CDR2 is SVGAGI (reference sequence). The CDR3 covers 10 residues. Between the trimmed V and J ends, which lost 8 bases and 8 bases, there was a span of 7 bases. CDR3 in amino acids: CASGSHEQFF. In nucleotides, the CDR3 is TGTGCCAGCGGAAGTCATGAGCAGTTCTTC.

This clone was found a few times. V gene TRBV5-4 combines with J gene TRBJ1-1; D gene uncertain. Trimming removed 1 base at V and 0 bases at J, with 7 bases between. CDR1 is SGHNT, CDR2 YYREEE, per germline (reference sequence). CDR3 length equals 14 residues. The CDR3 nucleotides are TGTGCCAGCAGCTTGAGAGCGGTGAACACTGAAGCTTTCTTT. It encodes CASSLRAVNTEAFF.

The chain is built from TRBV6-6 and TRBJ1-5, with a possible D match to TRBD1 (6 bases). The V and J ends lost 2 bases and 6 bases respectively, with 11 bases between them. The germline V gene encodes CDR1 MNHNY and CDR2 SVGAGI (reference sequence). This CDR3 has 14 amino acids. CDR3 sequence (DNA): TGTGCCAGCAGTTACCTGCCAGGGGTTCAGCCCCAGCATTTT. It translates to CASSYLPGVQPQHF.

The V and J genes are TRBV7-2 and TRBJ1-4; a possible D gene is TRBD1 (6 bases). With 3 bases removed from V and 10 bases from J, the gap between germline ends came to 12 bases. The CDR3 totals 13 residues. Germline loops: CDR1 SGHTA, CDR2 FQGNSA. CDR3 in amino acids: CASSFQGLGKLFF. The CDR3 bases are TGTGCCAGCAGCTTTCAGGGGTTGGGAAAACTGTTTTTT.

The rearrangement joins TRBV7-8 to TRBJ1-2; perhaps TRBD1 as D (5 bases). The germline V and J ends were trimmed by 7 bases and 7 bases, with 19 bases remaining between them. Germline V lookup: CDR1 SGHVS, CDR2 FQNEAQ. There are 14 residues in the CDR3. CDR3 nucleotide sequence: TGTGCCAGCATCCCGTGGGGGGTCCTTAGTGGCTACACCTTC. It encodes CASIPWGVLSGYTF.

J is TRBJ2-3 and V is TRBV30; possible D gene TRBD2, 6 bases. Trimming stripped 5 bases from V and 2 bases from J, with 11 bases between. Per germline, CDR1 GTSNPN and CDR2 SVGIG (reference sequence). The CDR3 covers 13 residues. For the CDR3, the DNA is TGTGCCTGGGCGCGGGATCACACAGATACGCAGTATTTT. Translated, it gives CAWARDHTDTQYF.

V gene TRBV7-9 combines with J gene TRBJ1-1; D is ambiguous. From germline, CDR1 is SEHNR and CDR2 FQNEAQ (reference sequence). Trimming removed 0 bases at V and 1 base at J, with 9 bases between. The length of the CDR3 is 15 residues. CDR3: CASSLATTANTEAFF. CDR3 nucleotide sequence: TGTGCCAGCAGCTTAGCGACTACGGCGAACACTGAAGCTTTCTTT.

The gene calls are TRBV30 and TRBJ2-7; TRBD1 matches at 8 bases. The CDR3 totals 15 residues. The germline V gene encodes CDR1 GTSNPN and CDR2 SVGIG (reference sequence). V was pared by 3 bases and J by 3 bases, with 10 bases of the junction left unmatched. The CDR3 is CAWSSGGAGNYEQYF. The CDR3 DNA is TGTGCCTGGAGCTCAGGGGGCGCTGGTAACTACGAGCAGTACTTC.

This chain connects TRBV6-1 to TRBJ2-7; no definite D call. The CDR3 spans 14 residues. Trimming left V 7 bases short and J 3 bases short, with 16 bases between. CDR1 and CDR2 (germline): MNHNS, SASEGT. CDR3 nucleotides: TGTGCCAGCACCGAGGATCAGGTCCTCTACGAGCAGTACTTC. Amino acid sequence: CASTEDQVLYEQYF.

V gene TRBV7-2 combines with J gene TRBJ2-2; the D gene could be TRBD1 or TRBD2 (5 bases each). Trimming took off 4 bases at V and 7 bases at J, with 13 bases between the two ends. Germline CDR1 is SGHTA and CDR2 is FQGNSA. The CDR3 covers 14 residues. This chain's CDR3 is CASSSNPGRGELFF. CDR3 bases: TGTGCCAGCAGCTCGAATCCGGGGCGCGGGGAGCTGTTTTTT.

The chain links TRBV5-1 to TRBJ2-2; D perhaps matches TRBD2 (6 bases). This CDR3 spans 15 amino acids. V was trimmed by 6 bases and J by 4 bases, leaving 16 bases between them. CDR1 and CDR2 from the germline V gene are SGHRS and YFSETQ. The chain's CDR3 is CASKSGVGVTGELFF. For the CDR3, the DNA is TGCGCCAGCAAATCGGGAGTCGGGGTCACCGGGGAGCTGTTTTTT.

J is TRBJ2-7 and V is TRBV5-1; 10 bases are a match to TRBD2. V lost 4 bases, J lost 3 bases, and 7 bases stayed unmatched. There are 15 residues in the CDR3. CDR1 SGHRS and CDR2 YFSETQ come from the germline V gene. CDR3 in amino acids: CASSTGTSVDYEQYF. The CDR3 DNA reads as TGCGCCAGCAGCACCGGGACTAGCGTGGACTACGAGCAGTACTTC.

This sequence joins TRBV19 and TRBJ2-2; 8 nucleotides align to TRBD1. V gave up 8 bases and J gave up 1 base; unmatched junction bases: 6. The CDR3 is made up of 15 amino acids. The germline V gene has CDR1 LNHDA and CDR2 SQIVND (reference sequence). The CDR3 coding sequence is TGTGCCAGTGGAGTGGGACAGGTGAACACCGGGGAGCTGTTTTTT. Translated: CASGVGQVNTGELFF.

The gene calls are TRBV30 and TRBJ2-1; maybe TRBD1 (6 bases). V was shortened by 0 bases and J by 13 bases, with 19 bases between the two germline ends. Germline-derived CDR1 and CDR2 are GTSNPN and SVGIG (reference sequence). CDR3 size: 14 residues. This CDR3 reads CAWSVSARGIKQFF. The CDR3, as DNA: TGTGCCTGGAGTGTATCGGCCAGGGGTATCAAACAGTTCTTC. Full variable domain (outside the CDR3, taken from reference TRBV30 and TRBJ2-1): SQTIHQWPATLVQPVGSPLSLECTVEGTSNPNLYWYRQAAGRGLQLLFYSVGIGQISSEVPQNLSASRPQDRQFILSSKKLLLSDSGFYLCAWSVSARGIKQFFGPGTRLTVL.

The rearrangement joins TRBV5-1 to TRBJ1-2, with 7 bases identical to TRBD1. V lost 4 bases and J lost 10; bases outside the gene matches: 7. This CDR3 contains 12 residues. Germline CDR1 and CDR2: SGHRS and YFSETQ. Here the CDR3 DNA reads TGCGCCAGCAGCGTAGACAGGGAGTACTACACCTTC. This encodes CASSVDREYYTF. Full variable domain (remainder filled in from reference TRBV5-1 and TRBJ1-2): KAGVTQTPRYLIKTRGQQVTLSCSPISGHRSVSWYQQTPGQGLQFLFEYFSETQRNKGNFPGRFSGRQFSNSRSEMNVSTLELGDSALYLCASSVDREYYTFGSGTRLTVV.

This chain links TRBV4-2 with TRBJ1-1; D unresolved. The CDR3 contains 17 residues. Trimming removed 4 bases at V and 3 bases at J, with 21 bases between. Germline V CDR1 and CDR2: LGHNA, YNFKEQ. The CDR3 DNA follows: TGTGCCAGCAGCCTGGATGGCGGCAGGCACGAGCACACTGAAGCTTTCTTT. Protein sequence: CASSLDGGRHEHTEAFF.

The CDR3 loop reads CASSFAVLPSSGANVLTF. CDR3 sequence (DNA): TGTGCCAGCAGCTTTGCTGTGCTTCCCAGCTCTGGGGCCAACGTCCTGACTTTC. The chain is built from TRBV7-9 and TRBJ2-6; D remains unclear. CDR1 SEHNR and CDR2 FQNEAQ come from the germline V gene (reference sequence). This CDR3 region has 18 residues. Between the trimmed V and J ends, which lost 3 bases and 0 bases, there was a span of 15 bases.

This clone has a handful of counts. V is TRBV2 and J is TRBJ2-2; D ambiguous. The CDR3 has 10 amino acids. Looked up from germline, CDR1 is SNHLY and CDR2 is FYNNEI. V lost 10 bases and J lost 7, with 7 bases in between. CDR3 region: CATGGGELFF. CDR3 sequence (DNA): TGTGCCACCGGCGGCGGGGAGCTGTTTTTT.

V gene TRBV4-1 combines with J gene TRBJ2-7, with a possible D match to TRBD2 (6 bases). V was trimmed by 3 bases and J by 1 base, leaving 25 bases between them. Germline CDR1 MGHRA, CDR2 YSYEKL. CDR3 length: 19 amino acids. The CDR3 reads CASSHQGGLGLASSYEQYF. The CDR3 DNA is TGCGCCAGCAGCCACCAGGGCGGTCTGGGGCTAGCGTCATCCTACGAGCAGTACTTC.

The chain carries TRBV4-1 and TRBJ2-1, with 7 bases fitting TRBD1. Germline V lookup: CDR1 MGHRA, CDR2 YSYEKL. Losses at the gene ends were 2 bases for V and 6 bases for J; bases not matched to a gene: 7. This CDR3 spans 15 amino acids. The CDR3 protein is CASSQPGQLFNEQFF. CDR3 DNA: TGCGCCAGCAGCCAACCGGGACAGCTATTCAATGAGCAGTTCTTC.